The 10 T cell receptor beta chains presented below share a single source sample, sequenced in a study of blood T cells in healthy people across ages (dated by TCRdb to 2014 to 2015). Library method: 5' RACE. The sample was run on an Illumina HiSeq 2500. A second 7 to 11 cycle PCR used a sample-barcoded 5' primer and a J-beta primer mix. TCRdb's own reprocessing of the public reads used fastp at Q25 and MiXCR and kept productive beta chains. A single entry per CDR3 protein holds the most common genes and DNA from its merged rows. The sample table shows roughly 800,000 distinct CDR3 sequences, and 20% to 30% are seen once. The ten largest make up 2.5% to 3.5% of the sample. The data also belong to a second study, concerning T cells of mothers and their children.

The specimen was blood. These receptor sequences come from a boy younger than 18 in good health.

This clonotype was seen just once. Its ends do not fully match the called genes, so a read error is possible. The chain links TRBV10-3 to TRBJ2-7, with D hard to call. This CDR3 is built from 14 residues. Germline V gives CDR1 ENHRY, CDR2 SYGVKD. CDR3 amino acids: CATSESRAAYEQYF. As DNA, the CDR3 is TGTGCCACCAGTGAGTCTCGTGCAGCCTACGAGCAGTACTTC.

This clonotype has a handful of counts. This chain links TRBV28 with TRBJ2-7; D perhaps matches TRBD2 (6 bases). With 6 bases removed from V and 9 bases from J, the gap between germline ends came to 15 bases. The CDR3 is made up of 12 amino acids. Germline V gene sequence: CDR1 MDHEN, CDR2 SYDVKM. CDR3 bases: TGTGCCAGCAGCTCCGGGACTTCGCGGCAGTACTTC. It yields the protein CASSSGTSRQYF.

The DNA of the CDR3 is TGTGCCAGCAGCACCTCATGGGGCAGGGGAGCCTACGAGCAGTACTTC. Protein: CASSTSWGRGAYEQYF. The rearrangement uses TRBV12-3 or TRBV12-4 and TRBJ2-7, with D possibly TRBD1 on 6 matching bases. The V end was cut by 6 bases, the J end by 2 bases, with 20 bases between. The length of the CDR3 is 16 residues.

This chain uses TRBV28 with TRBJ2-4; D perhaps matches TRBD2 (6 bases). CDR1 is MDHEN, CDR2 SYDVKM, per germline. Deletions cut 6 bases from V and 8 bases from J, with 20 bases between. This CDR3 contains 15 residues. In DNA, the CDR3 is TGTGCCAGCAGAACCTGGGCCTCCCGGGAGTACATTCAGTACTTC. Its protein product is CASRTWASREYIQYF.

V and J are TRBV12-3 or TRBV12-4 and TRBJ1-1; tentatively, D is TRBD1 (5 bases). Trimming removed 3 bases from V and 0 bases from J, with 14 bases in between. The length of the CDR3 is 16 residues. CDR3 region: CASSFSRQLLNTEAFF. The CDR3 bases are TGTGCCAGCAGTTTTTCGCGACAGCTCCTGAACACTGAAGCTTTCTTT.

The chain couples TRBV20-1 to TRBJ2-3; 9 bases fit TRBD2. This CDR3 has 15 residues. Germline values: CDR1 DFQATT, CDR2 SNEGSKA (reference sequence). V was clipped by 0 bases and J by 3 bases; unmatched bases: 4. The CDR3 loop reads CSARDTAGGTDTQYF. CDR3 DNA sequence: TGCAGTGCTAGAGATACCGCGGGGGGGACAGATACGCAGTATTTT.

This chain uses TRBV5-5 with TRBJ2-4; 12 bases agree with TRBD1. Germline CDR1 reads SGHKS; CDR2 reads YYEKEE (reference sequence). This CDR3 region has 17 residues. V trimming: 4 bases; J trimming: 8 bases; junction bases outside the gene matches: 13. CDR3 DNA sequence: TGTGCCAGCAGCCTACTGGGACAGGGGGCAGGGGGAGACATTCAGTACTTC. It is translated as CASSLLGQGAGGDIQYF.

The table lists this clonotype with a few counts. J is TRBJ2-7 and V is TRBV5-1; unclear D gene. The germline V and J ends were trimmed by 2 bases and 7 bases, with 13 bases remaining between them. The CDR3 runs to 13 residues. The germline V gene has CDR1 SGHRS and CDR2 YFSETQ. In DNA form, the CDR3 reads TGCGCCAGCAGCTTAAACACCCTCGGGGAGCAGTACTTC. As protein: CASSLNTLGEQYF.

The chain is built from TRBV6-6 and TRBJ2-5, with 9 nucleotides matching TRBD2. Germline CDR1 MNHNY, CDR2 SVGAGI (reference sequence). The junction had 8 bases not matched to a gene; V was cut back by 7 bases and J by 2 bases. The length of the CDR3 is 15 residues. The CDR3 region has the DNA TGTGCCAGCACTGGCGCTAGCGGGGCACAAGAGACCCAGTACTTC. Translated, it gives CASTGASGAQETQYF.

The rearrangement links TRBV4-3 to TRBJ2-2; D may match TRBD1 or TRBD2 (5 bases each). V lost 4 bases and J lost 0, with 12 bases in between. The CDR3 totals 16 residues. Per germline, CDR1 LGHNA and CDR2 YSLEER. The CDR3 loop is CASSLHGTPNTGELFF. CDR3 in DNA: TGCGCCAGCAGCCTTCACGGGACCCCGAACACCGGGGAGCTGTTTTTT.